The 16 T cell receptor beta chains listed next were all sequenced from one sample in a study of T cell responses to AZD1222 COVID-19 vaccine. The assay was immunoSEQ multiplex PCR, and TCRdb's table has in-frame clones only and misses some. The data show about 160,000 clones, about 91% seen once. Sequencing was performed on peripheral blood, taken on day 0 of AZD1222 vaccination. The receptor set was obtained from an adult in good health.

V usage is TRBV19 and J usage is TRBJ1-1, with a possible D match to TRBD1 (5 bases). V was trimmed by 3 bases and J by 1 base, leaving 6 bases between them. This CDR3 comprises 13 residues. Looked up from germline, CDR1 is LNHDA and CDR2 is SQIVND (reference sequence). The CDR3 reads CASSMGGNTEAFF. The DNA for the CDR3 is TGTGCCAGTAGTATGGGGGGGAACACTGAAGCTTTCTTT.

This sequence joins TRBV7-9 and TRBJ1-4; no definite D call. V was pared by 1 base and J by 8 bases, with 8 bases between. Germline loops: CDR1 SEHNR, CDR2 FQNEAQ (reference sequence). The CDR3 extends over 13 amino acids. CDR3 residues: CASSLDVDEKLFF. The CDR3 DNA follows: TGTGCCAGCAGCTTAGACGTCGACGAAAAACTGTTTTTT.

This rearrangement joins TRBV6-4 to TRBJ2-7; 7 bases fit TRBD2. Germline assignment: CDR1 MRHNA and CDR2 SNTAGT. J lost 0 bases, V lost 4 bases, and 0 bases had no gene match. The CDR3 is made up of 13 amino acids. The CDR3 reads CASSAGGSYEQYF. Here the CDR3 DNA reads TGTGCCAGCAGTGCGGGGGGCTCCTACGAGCAGTACTTC.

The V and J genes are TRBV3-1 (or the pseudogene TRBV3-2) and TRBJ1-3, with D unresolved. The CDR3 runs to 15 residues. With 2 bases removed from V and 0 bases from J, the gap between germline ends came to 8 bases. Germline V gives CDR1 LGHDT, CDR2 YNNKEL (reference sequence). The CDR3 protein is CASSQNARSGNTIYF. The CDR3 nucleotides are TGTGCCAGCAGCCAAAATGCCCGCTCTGGAAACACCATATATTTT.

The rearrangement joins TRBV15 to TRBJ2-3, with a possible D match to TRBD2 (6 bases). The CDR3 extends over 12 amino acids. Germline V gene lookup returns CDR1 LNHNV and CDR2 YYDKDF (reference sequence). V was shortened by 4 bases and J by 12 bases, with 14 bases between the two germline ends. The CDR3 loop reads CATSTGRGEQYF. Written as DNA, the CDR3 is TGTGCCACCAGCACCGGGCGGGGCGAACAGTATTTT.

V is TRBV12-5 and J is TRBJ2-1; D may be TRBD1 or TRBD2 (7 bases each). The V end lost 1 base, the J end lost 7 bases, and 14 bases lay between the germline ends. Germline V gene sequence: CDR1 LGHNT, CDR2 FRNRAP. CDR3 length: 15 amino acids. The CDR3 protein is CASGLDRGGRNEQFF. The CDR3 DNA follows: TGTGCTAGTGGTTTGGACAGGGGAGGGAGAAATGAGCAGTTCTTC.

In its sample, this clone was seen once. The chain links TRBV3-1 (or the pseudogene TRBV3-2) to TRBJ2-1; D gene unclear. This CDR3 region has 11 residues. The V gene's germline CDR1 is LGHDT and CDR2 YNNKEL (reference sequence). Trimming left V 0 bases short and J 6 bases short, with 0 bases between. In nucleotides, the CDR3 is TGTGCCAGCAGCCAAGACAATGAGCAGTTCTTC. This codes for CASSQDNEQFF.

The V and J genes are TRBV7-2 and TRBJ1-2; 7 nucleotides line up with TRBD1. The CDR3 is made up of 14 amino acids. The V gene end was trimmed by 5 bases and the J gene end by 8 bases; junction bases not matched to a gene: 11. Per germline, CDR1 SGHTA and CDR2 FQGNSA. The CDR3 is CASSLNRQGRGYTF. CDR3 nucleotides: TGTGCCAGCAGCCTAAATCGACAGGGCAGGGGCTACACCTTC.

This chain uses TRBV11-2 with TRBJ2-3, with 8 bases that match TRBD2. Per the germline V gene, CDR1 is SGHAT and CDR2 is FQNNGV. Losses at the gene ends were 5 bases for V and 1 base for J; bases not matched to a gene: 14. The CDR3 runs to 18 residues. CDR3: CASSLNRGSGARTDTQYF. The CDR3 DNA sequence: TGTGCCAGCAGCCTTAACCGGGGTAGCGGGGCCCGCACAGATACGCAGTATTTT.

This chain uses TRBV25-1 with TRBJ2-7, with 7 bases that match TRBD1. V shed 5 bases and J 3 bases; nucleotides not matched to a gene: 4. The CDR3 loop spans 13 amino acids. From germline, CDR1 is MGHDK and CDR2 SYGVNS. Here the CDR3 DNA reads TGTGCCAGCAGTTACAGGGACAGCTACGAGCAGTACTTC. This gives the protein CASSYRDSYEQYF.

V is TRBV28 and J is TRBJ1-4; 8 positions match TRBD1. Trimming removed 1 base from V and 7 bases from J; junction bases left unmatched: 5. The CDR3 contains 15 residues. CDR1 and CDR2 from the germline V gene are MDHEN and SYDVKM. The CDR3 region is CASSLSAGGREKLFF. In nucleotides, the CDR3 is TGTGCCAGCAGTTTATCGGCAGGGGGCCGTGAAAAACTGTTTTTT.

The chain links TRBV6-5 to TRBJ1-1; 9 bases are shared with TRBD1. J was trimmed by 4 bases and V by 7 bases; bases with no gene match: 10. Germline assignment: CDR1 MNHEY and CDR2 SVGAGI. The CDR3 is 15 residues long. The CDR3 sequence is CASTRYTGGPTEAFF. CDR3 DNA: TGTGCCAGCACCAGATACACAGGGGGCCCCACTGAAGCTTTCTTT.

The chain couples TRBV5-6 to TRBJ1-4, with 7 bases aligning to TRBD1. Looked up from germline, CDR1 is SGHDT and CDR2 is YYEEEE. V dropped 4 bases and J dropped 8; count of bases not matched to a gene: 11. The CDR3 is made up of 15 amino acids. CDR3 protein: CASSTGQEGWEKLFF. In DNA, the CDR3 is TGTGCCAGCAGCACCGGACAGGAGGGATGGGAAAAACTGTTTTTT.

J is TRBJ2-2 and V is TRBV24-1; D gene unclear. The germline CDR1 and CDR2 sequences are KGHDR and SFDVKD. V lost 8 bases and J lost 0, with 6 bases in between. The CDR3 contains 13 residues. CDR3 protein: CATKSPNTGELFF. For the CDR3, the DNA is TGTGCCACCAAATCTCCGAACACCGGGGAGCTGTTTTTT.

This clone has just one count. CDR3 protein: CASSTPTARGYTF. The CDR3 DNA reads TGTGCCAGCAGTACACCGACAGCCCGCGGCTACACCTTC. The chain employs TRBV11-2 and TRBJ1-2; D might be TRBD1 (5 bases). The V end lost 6 bases, the J end lost 8 bases, and 16 bases lay between the germline ends. Germline values: CDR1 SGHAT, CDR2 FQNNGV. The CDR3 is 13 amino acids.

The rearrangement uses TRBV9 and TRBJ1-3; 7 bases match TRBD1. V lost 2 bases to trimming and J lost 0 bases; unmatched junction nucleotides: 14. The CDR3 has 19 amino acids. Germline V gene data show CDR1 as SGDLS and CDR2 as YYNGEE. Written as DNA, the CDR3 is TGTGCCAGCAGCGTGGGTCGGGCAGGGGGTTCTCTCTCTGGAAACACCATATATTTT. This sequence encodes CASSVGRAGGSLSGNTIYF.